One T cell receptor (beta chain) is described in this entry. Its antigen is not known. This entry belongs to a study of cytotoxic CD8 clonotypes in ibrutinib-treated CLL. Study-level background: Each sample contained, on average, almost 260,000 productive templates and tens of thousands of productive rearrangements. General study results and limits: Circulating CD8+ T-cell counts were tracked by baseline clonality, which exceeded that of age-matched healthy donors. Public clonotypes, an uncommon group, contracted or remained stable on treatment.

With sequencing, the targeted depth ranged from 1 in 200,000 to 1 in 1 million T cells. Assay: immunoSEQ multiplex PCR; the TCRdb copy retains only in-frame clones and omits some. Here the sample spans around 160,000 clones, 70% to 90% being singletons. Germline V CDR1 and CDR2: SGDLS, YYNGEE. The ends were cut back, 4 bases at V and 0 bases at J, with 10 bases in the middle. CDR3 length: 14 residues. The clonotype originates from a human donor with chronic lymphocytic leukemia. This chain joins TRBV9 and TRBJ1-2, with D possibly TRBD1 on 5 matching bases. This specimen was PBMCs, taken at disease progression, from a patient treated with ibrutinib. The CDR3 DNA follows: TGTGCCAGCAGCACCAGGGTAGCTAACTATGGCTACACCTTC. The encoded protein is CASSTRVANYGYTF.